What follows describes a single T cell receptor (beta chain). What it binds is unknown. TCRdb's table, derived via immunoSEQ multiplex PCR, lists solely in-frame clones and lacks some. Among some 150,000 clones, 85% to 95% were seen once, and the ten largest hold 7.5% to 9.5%. The entry originates in a study of T cell responses to AZD1222 COVID-19 vaccine. About the research overall: Second-dose intervals of approximately 4 or approximately 12 weeks were pooled.

Findings and limits, study-wide: Spike-specific TCR breadth and depth both grew after two AZD1222 doses. There were mostly white British donors and more females than males, and clonal diversity was possibly underestimated. Spike-wide coverage was observed for vaccine-associated CD4 TCRs, with dominant responses at 160-218 and 743-854.

V lost 5 bases and J lost 1, with 14 bases in between. This CDR3 comprises 15 residues. Looked up from germline, CDR1 is SEHNR and CDR2 is FQNEAQ (reference sequence). The rearrangement joins TRBV7-9 to TRBJ1-1, with D perhaps TRBD1 (6 bases). This sequence was found in an adult in good health. Specimen: peripheral blood, collected on day 0 of AZD1222 vaccination. The CDR3 protein is CASSPFAQGNTEAFF. The CDR3 DNA sequence: TGTGCCAGCAGCCCATTTGCACAGGGGAACACTGAAGCTTTCTTT.